This passage covers 12 T cell receptor beta chains from one sample sequenced in a study of CD8 T cells in Susac syndrome. With random hexamers, roughly 0.5 to 1 ug RNA was reverse transcribed. Using its own MiXCR run on the immunoSEQ multiplex PCR reads, TCRdb lists one record per CDR3 protein. The data show hundreds of thousands of distinct CDR3 sequences, approximately 85% seen once. What was sequenced was CD8+ T cells from PBMCs. The receptors stem from a human donor with multiple sclerosis.

This clonotype appeared a few times. The chain has TRBV7-9 and TRBJ2-7; 8 positions agree with TRBD1. Germline values: CDR1 SEHNR, CDR2 FQNEAQ (reference sequence). The trim removed 6 bases at V and 3 bases at J, leaving 4 bases unmatched. The CDR3 loop spans 13 amino acids. The CDR3 sequence: CASSTGGNYEQYF. DNA of the CDR3: TGTGCCAGCAGTACAGGGGGTAACTACGAGCAGTACTTC. Using reference TRBV7-9 and TRBJ2-7 for the parts outside the CDR3, the full variable domain is DTGVSQNPRHKITKRGQNVTFRCDPISEHNRLYWYRQTLGQGPEFLTYFQNEAQLEKSRLLSDRFSAERPKGSFSTLEIQRTEQGDSAMYLCASSTGGNYEQYFGPGTRLTVT.

This clonotype showed up just a few times. The rearrangement links TRBV12-3 or TRBV12-4 to TRBJ1-5; tentative D call: TRBD1 (6 bases). The CDR3 loop spans 17 amino acids. Trimming shortened V by 5 bases and J by 1 base, and 18 bases separated the two germline ends. CDR3 loop: CASSPDGGRASNQPQHF. CDR3 nucleotide sequence: TGTGCCAGCAGTCCCGATGGGGGGCGTGCGAGCAATCAGCCCCAGCATTTT.

The chain is built from TRBV19 and TRBJ2-1; no clear D gene. There are 18 residues in the CDR3. Trimming shortened V by 0 bases and J by 1 base, and 16 bases separated the two germline ends. The germline gives CDR1 LNHDA, CDR2 SQIVND (reference sequence). CDR3 loop: CASSIDSSYGPSYNEQFF. CDR3 in DNA: TGTGCCAGTAGTATAGACTCCTCTTACGGGCCTTCCTACAATGAGCAGTTCTTC. The entire variable domain, with the rest obtained from reference TRBV19 and TRBJ2-1, is as follows: DGGITQSPKYLFRKEGQNVTLSCEQNLNHDAMYWYRQDPGQGLRLIYYSQIVNDFQKGDIAEGYSVSREKKESFPLTVTSAQKNPTAFYLCASSIDSSYGPSYNEQFFGPGTRLTVL.

The V and J genes are TRBV7-9 and TRBJ1-2; a weak D match, TRBD1 (5 bases). V lost 1 base and J lost 4, with 10 bases in between. Germline CDR1 is SEHNR and CDR2 is FQNEAQ (reference sequence). The CDR3 loop spans 14 amino acids. The CDR3 DNA reads TGTGCCAGCAGCTTAGTGGGGGGAGTCTATGGCTACACCTTC. As protein: CASSLVGGVYGYTF.

The V and J genes are TRBV24-1 and TRBJ1-1; a possible D gene is TRBD1 (6 bases). Per the germline V gene, CDR1 is KGHDR and CDR2 is SFDVKD. V dropped 3 bases and J dropped 5 bases, with 15 bases sitting between them. The CDR3 runs to 15 residues. CDR3 loop: CATSDPTGSGTEAFF. Here the CDR3 DNA reads TGTGCCACCAGTGATCCCACAGGGAGTGGGACTGAAGCTTTCTTT.

The J gene is TRBJ2-1, the V gene TRBV14; 9 nucleotides match TRBD2. V was clipped by 4 bases and J by 7 bases; unmatched bases: 11. The length of the CDR3 is 16 residues. Germline CDR1 reads SGHDN; CDR2 reads FVKESK. The CDR3 region is CASSPWVAGVGNEQFF. DNA of the CDR3: TGTGCCAGCAGCCCCTGGGTAGCGGGAGTTGGTAATGAGCAGTTCTTC.

This chain's CDR3 is CASSFDGGNQPQHF. DNA for the CDR3: TGTGCCAGCAGCTTTGACGGAGGCAATCAGCCCCAGCATTTT. The chain combines TRBV7-9 with TRBJ1-5; no clear D. V was shortened by 3 bases and J by 2 bases, with 8 bases between the two germline ends. The CDR3 is made up of 14 amino acids. CDR1 and CDR2 from the germline V gene are SEHNR and FQNEAQ (reference sequence).

The J gene is TRBJ1-4, the V gene TRBV19; 7 bases are a match to TRBD1. The CDR3 has 15 amino acids. CDR1 and CDR2 (germline): LNHDA, SQIVND (reference sequence). V gave up 10 bases and J gave up 6 bases; unmatched junction bases: 14. CDR3 region: CAIAARDSRDEKLFF. The CDR3 nucleotides are TGTGCCATCGCCGCTAGGGACAGTCGGGATGAAAAACTGTTTTTT.

CDR3 sequence (DNA): TGTGCCACCAAGGCCTACGAGCAGTACTTC. Its translation: CATKAYEQYF. This sequence joins TRBV24-1 and TRBJ2-7; no clear D gene. Deletions cut 8 bases from V and 2 bases from J, with 3 bases between. The CDR3 consists of 10 residues. Germline CDR1 is KGHDR and CDR2 is SFDVKD.

CDR3 in amino acids: CASSPSVGSGGEQFF. For the CDR3, the DNA is TGCGCCAGCAGCCCTTCGGTTGGGTCCGGGGGCGAGCAGTTCTTC. The J gene is TRBJ2-1, the V gene TRBV4-1; D might be TRBD1 or TRBD2, each matching 6 bases. The CDR3 covers 15 residues. CDR1 and CDR2 from the germline V gene are MGHRA and YSYEKL. V gave up 4 bases and J gave up 10 bases, with 20 bases separating them.

The V gene is TRBV7-9, the J gene TRBJ2-1; 7 positions agree with TRBD2. CDR1 is SEHNR and CDR2 is FQNEAQ in the germline V gene (reference sequence). This CDR3 contains 16 residues. Germline trimming cut 5 bases from V and 2 bases from J; bases unmatched to any gene: 9. The CDR3 DNA reads TGTGCCAGCAGCCATAACGGACTAGTCCCCTACAATGAGCAGTTCTTC. Translated, it gives CASSHNGLVPYNEQFF.

This clonotype was found once. This chain links TRBV7-9 with TRBJ2-3; D is unresolved. Germline-derived CDR1 and CDR2 are SEHNR and FQNEAQ (reference sequence). Trimming removed 1 base at V and 1 base at J, with 15 bases between. The CDR3 covers 17 residues. The DNA of the CDR3 is TGTGCCAGCAGCTTAGTAGGCTACAACTATCGCACAGATACGCAGTATTTT. It encodes CASSLVGYNYRTDTQYF.